This TCR beta chain came from a study of tumor-infiltrating lymphocytes in primary liver carcinoma (dated by TCRdb to 2017 to 2019). For context, the study as a whole: Hepatocellular carcinoma (four) or combined HCC and intrahepatic cholangiocarcinoma (one) was present in the five patients, who were three men and two women aged 30 to 69 years. Tumors of the five patients were stage T1-T3 N0M0 with maximum diameters of roughly 4.2 to 11 cm. Each sample produced about 3.5 to 7.13 million productive TCRbeta reads, and read depth showed no significant difference between tissue types. Across five regions of each liver tumor, along with adjacent normal tissue and blood, the study brought together TCRbeta repertoire sequencing, expression microarrays and whole-exome sequencing. A total of some 35 specimens from 5 patients went through TCRbeta repertoire sequencing, namely 25 tumor regions, 5 adjacent noncancerous liver tissues and 5 peripheral blood samples. To link TCRbeta repertoire diversity with the local molecular phenotype, the roughly 27 tumor region samples were profiled using Agilent mRNA microarrays. Reproducibility between technical replicate repertoires was high, with correlation coefficients above 0.95 and mean shared-clone rates approximately 0.9.

This clonotype has a count of ten or more. Its specific antigen is unknown. There are no base qualities to consult, and no much larger clone falls within one base. The CDR3 starts with the cysteine, ends with the phenylalanine, and has 14 residues. Kept here is only the CDR3 DNA, which spans 42 bases and is read in frame from base 1. V is pared back by 4 bases and J by 7 bases, with 19 bases lying between the germline termini. The germline V gene encodes CDR1 SQVTM and CDR2 ANQGSEA. TCRbeta-specific cDNA was reverse-transcribed from about 500 ng total RNA using a constant-region primer and ProtoScript II reverse transcriptase. TCRbeta libraries were built with three nested multiplex PCR rounds, a slightly modified ARM-PCR procedure. Each of the first two PCR rounds ran for around 10 cycles using multiplex TRBV1-TRBV30 forward primers together with a Cbeta reverse primer. Sample barcodes and Illumina adapters were added in a final 25-cycle PCR with Deep VentR polymerase. Before sequencing, amplicons of 200-500 bp were gel-purified using a QIAquick gel extraction kit. An Illumina HiSeq 2500 was used to sequence the TCRbeta amplicons with 250-bp paired-end reads. In the paper's pipeline: Quality trimming of reads was performed with Trimmomatic v0.33, and paired reads were merged with FLASH v1.2.11 so that full CDR3 sequences could be recovered. V, D and J germline segments were assigned to the rearranged TCRbeta sequences using MiGEC v1.2.1b. Clonotype statistics, along with Shannon-Wiener diversity indices, were calculated using VDJtools v1.0.0. Except for diversity analysis, only the 250 most abundant clonotypes of each sample were used in subsequent analyses to reduce sampling bias. TCRdb trimmed the raw reads at Q25, called clones with MiXCR and kept productive beta chains. Duplicate CDR3 protein sequences are folded into a single record with the most common DNA and genes. These V and J calls derive from TCRdb rather than the authors' analysis. The sample yields roughly 120,000 distinct CDR3 sequences; under 65% were counted once. Roughly 7.9% of the sample is held by the ten biggest clonotypes.

Total RNA and DNA were co-extracted from 20-30 mg of bulk tissue with the AllPrep DNA/RNA mini kit, without cell sorting. Between November 2015 and early 2016, roughly five patients in China with histopathologically diagnosed primary liver carcinoma had their tumors surgically resected. Patients had chronic HBV infection and were treatment-naive at sampling. Five spatially separated regions were sampled per tumor: superior, inferior, left-lateral and right-lateral poles, plus the tumor centre. More than 80% viable tumor cells were found by histology in every tumor sample. Each fresh piece of tumor and adjacent tissue was cut in two, with one half stored in RNAlater at -80 degrees C and the other half sent for histology. Overall study outcomes, separate from this receptor: Pairs of tumor regions showed greater repertoire overlap (mean roughly 35%) than tumor-adjacent pairs (around 17%) or tumor-blood pairs (approximately 15%), which is consistent with antigen-driven expansion. Only roughly 8-25% of top clones appeared in all five regions of a tumor, which suggests that tumor-infiltrating T cells are spatially heterogeneous. Comparison of CD4+ and CD8+ T cell repertoires was precluded by the use of bulk unsorted samples. Only the TCR beta chain was sequenced, which likely underestimates true repertoire diversity because unpaired alpha chains were not captured. With just 4 or 5 patients in the study, the authors point out that the findings should be validated in a larger study. Compared with blood, tumors had a significantly larger share of the repertoire taken up by the top 250 clones (p = 0.039).

Recombination joined TRBV29-1 with TRBJ1-2; the D gene remains uncertain. This TCR was recovered from a woman aged 60 to 75 with primary liver carcinoma and hepatitis B virus infection. Material: liver tumor tissue from sampling region 3. The sample's cell subset or site label, decoded: tumor region T3, left-lateral pole. The CDR3 here reads CSVGDGPGAGGYTF. In nucleotide form, the sequence is TGCAGCGTTGGAGATGGTCCAGGTGCAGGTGGCTACACCTTC.